These T cell receptor beta chains were read from a single sample in a study of T cell responses to AZD1222 COVID-19 vaccine. The data were produced by immunoSEQ multiplex PCR, yet TCRdb's version contains in-frame clones alone and is incomplete. The sample has 95,000 to 110,000 clones, 75% to 95% seen once. The input for sequencing was peripheral blood, taken 28 days after the second AZD1222 dose. The source is an adult who received the AZD1222 COVID-19 vaccine. Each CDR3 is given with its conserved first and last residue. D genes are given only for firm matches. Expanded clones get a size class; other rows say once, few or many, or leave the size out.

TRBV5-6	NA	NA	TRBJ1-2	CASSLGVLNYGYTF	TGTGCCAGCAGCTTGGGTGTGCTTAACTATGGCTACACCTTC
TRBV7-6	TRBD1	NA	TRBJ2-1	CASSPWDSSTGEQFF	TGTGCCAGCAGCCCCTGGGACAGCTCTACTGGTGAGCAGTTCTTC
TRBV2	TRBD1	NA	TRBJ1-5	CASSGGQYSNQPQHF	TGTGCCAGCAGTGGGGGACAGTATAGCAATCAGCCCCAGCATTTT
TRBV3-1/TRBV3-2	NA	NA	TRBJ1-6	CASSQARGSSYNSPLHF	TGTGCCAGCAGCCAAGCACGGGGTAGCTCCTATAATTCACCCCTCCACTTT
TRBV27	TRBD2	NA	TRBJ2-7	CASSVEGKGLPYEQYF	TGTGCCAGCAGTGTCGAGGGGAAGGGACTACCCTACGAGCAGTACTTC
TRBV4-2	NA	once	TRBJ2-7	CASSQGAGPLYEQYF	TGTGCCAGCAGCCAAGGGGCAGGGCCCCTTTACGAGCAGTACTTC
TRBV15	NA	NA	TRBJ1-2	CATSRETGSYGYTF	TGTGCCACCAGCAGAGAAACGGGCTCCTATGGCTACACCTTC
TRBV19	TRBD1	NA	TRBJ1-5	CASSKGDRGHQPQHF	TGTGCCAGTAGTAAAGGGGACAGGGGGCATCAGCCCCAGCATTTT
TRBV18	NA	once	TRBJ2-1	CASSPRNSEAYNEQFF	TGTGCCAGCTCACCACGGAATAGCGAGGCCTACAATGAGCAGTTCTTC
TRBV7-8	TRBD2	NA	TRBJ2-3	CASSPGLTSGMADTQYF	TGTGCCAGCAGCCCAGGGCTGACTAGCGGTATGGCAGATACGCAGTATTTT
TRBV11-2	TRBD2	NA	TRBJ2-7	CASSSWGEGLPEQYF	TGTGCCAGCAGCTCGTGGGGGGAGGGCCTTCCCGAGCAGTACTTC
TRBV10-3	NA	NA	TRBJ1-2	CAIRTDTLYGYTF	TGTGCCATCAGGACGGACACGCTCTATGGCTACACCTTC
TRBV5-1	NA	NA	TRBJ2-1	CASSAGGPYNEQFF	TGCGCCAGCAGCGCCGGAGGGCCTTACAATGAGCAGTTCTTC
TRBV4-3	NA	many	TRBJ1-2	CASSQDRTAGAFYGYTF	TGCGCCAGCAGCCAAGATAGGACAGCAGGTGCTTTCTATGGCTACACCTTC
TRBV11-3	NA	NA	TRBJ1-1	CASSPGGSLNTEAFF	TGTGCCAGCAGCCCCGGAGGCAGTTTGAACACTGAAGCTTTCTTT
TRBV15	NA	NA	TRBJ2-5	CATSRDKLFQETQYF	TGTGCCACCAGCAGAGATAAGCTCTTCCAAGAGACCCAGTACTTC
TRBV5-1	TRBD1	NA	TRBJ2-1	CASSRGQGAYNEQFF	TGCGCCAGCAGCAGGGGACAGGGGGCCTACAATGAGCAGTTCTTC
TRBV11-2	NA	NA	TRBJ2-7	CASRTGTTYEQYF	TGTGCCAGCAGAACCGGGACGACCTACGAGCAGTACTTC
TRBV11-2	NA	NA	TRBJ2-7	CASSLSGKRNYEQYF	TGTGCCAGCAGCCTTAGCGGAAAACGAAACTACGAGCAGTACTTC
TRBV19	TRBD2	NA	TRBJ2-5	CAIAGGETQYF	TGTGCCATAGCGGGGGGAGAGACCCAGTACTTC
TRBV5-5	NA	NA	TRBJ1-5	CASSRGAGNQPQHF	TGTGCCAGCAGCAGAGGGGCGGGAAATCAGCCCCAGCATTTT
TRBV5-6	TRBD1	NA	TRBJ1-2	CASSLGLVTGEVAGYTF	TGTGCCAGCAGCTTGGGTCTAGTGACAGGGGAAGTGGCTGGCTACACCTTC
TRBV5-6	TRBD1	NA	TRBJ1-3	CASSLGRGPIRNTIYF	TGTGCCAGCAGCTTGGGCAGGGGGCCCATTAGAAACACCATATATTTT
TRBV6-5	TRBD1	NA	TRBJ1-6	CASSKGAGGSPLHF	TGTGCCAGCAGCAAGGGGGCGGGTGGTTCACCCCTCCACTTT
TRBV6-6	NA	NA	TRBJ1-1	CASTDSGIMNTEAFF	TGTGCCAGCACCGATTCAGGAATCATGAACACTGAAGCTTTCTTT
TRBV7-2	NA	few	TRBJ1-5	CASSYRVGGQPQHF	TGTGCCAGCAGCTACAGGGTTGGGGGGCAGCCCCAGCATTTT
TRBV5-1	TRBD1	NA	TRBJ2-5	CASRPDRAVETQYF	TGCGCCAGCAGGCCGGACAGGGCGGTAGAGACCCAGTACTTC
TRBV5-1	NA	NA	TRBJ2-2	CASSSGLNTGELFF	TGCGCCAGCAGCTCCGGACTGAACACCGGGGAGCTGTTTTTT
TRBV7-2	NA	NA	TRBJ1-2	CASSLVRQTNYGYTF	TGTGCCAGCAGCTTAGTAAGGCAGACGAACTATGGCTACACCTTC
TRBV10-1	NA	NA	TRBJ1-4	CASSDPPGYNNEKLFF	TGCGCCAGCTCGGACCCCCCCGGGTATAATAATGAAAAACTGTTTTTT
TRBV11-3	NA	NA	TRBJ2-7	CASSLFSGAEQYF	TGTGCCAGCAGCTTATTCTCAGGGGCCGAGCAGTACTTC
TRBV5-1	NA	NA	TRBJ1-6	CASSFLSGPLHF	TGCGCCAGCAGCTTCCTTTCGGGACCCCTCCACTTT